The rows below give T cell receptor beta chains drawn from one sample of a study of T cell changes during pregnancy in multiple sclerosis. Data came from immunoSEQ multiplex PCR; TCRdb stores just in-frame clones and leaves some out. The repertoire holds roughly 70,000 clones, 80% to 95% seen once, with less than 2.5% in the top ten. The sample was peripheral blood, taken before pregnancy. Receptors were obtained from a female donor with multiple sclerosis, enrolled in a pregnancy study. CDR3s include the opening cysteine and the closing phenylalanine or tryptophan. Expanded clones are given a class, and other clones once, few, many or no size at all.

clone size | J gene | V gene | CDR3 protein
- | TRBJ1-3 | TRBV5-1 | CASSSQGIPTGNTIYF
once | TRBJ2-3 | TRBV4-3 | CASSLRGGVTDTQYF
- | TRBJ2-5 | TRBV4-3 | CASSQKTGSPGTQYF
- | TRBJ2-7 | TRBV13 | CASSWGQGIEQYF
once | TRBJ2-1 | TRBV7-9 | CASSLSPLPPFF
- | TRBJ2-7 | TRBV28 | CASSLGRGFGEQYF
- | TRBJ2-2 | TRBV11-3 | CASRHSGGNGPGELFF
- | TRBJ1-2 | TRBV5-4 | CASSLANYGYTF
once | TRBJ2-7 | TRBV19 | CASSIAGSSYEQYF
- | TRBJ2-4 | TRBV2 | CASTRLAGHKNIQYF
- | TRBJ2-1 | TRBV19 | CASGFVGTGVNEQFF
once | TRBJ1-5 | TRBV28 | CASSFDRESNQPQHF
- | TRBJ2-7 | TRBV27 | CASSPHTSSVYEQYF
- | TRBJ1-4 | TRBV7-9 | CASSSNRGPNEKLFF
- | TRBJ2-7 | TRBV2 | CASRREAGGTYEQYF
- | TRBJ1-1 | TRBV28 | CASSFYHQGKAFF
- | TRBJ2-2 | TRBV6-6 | CAVKTSGIDTGELFF
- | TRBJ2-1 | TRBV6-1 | CASSDSKTSVKFF